What follows are 15 T cell receptor beta chains derived from one specimen sequenced in a study of blood T cell repertoires in COVID-19. Assay used: immunoSEQ multiplex PCR; TCRdb lists only in-frame clones, some missing. The sample yields 35,000 to 45,000 clones, about 82% seen once. Sequences were obtained from peripheral blood. The origin of the receptors is a man in his 70s with acute or convalescent COVID-19.

At least ten counts were recorded for this clone. V gene TRBV6-5 combines with J gene TRBJ2-7; no firm D call. V was pared by 0 bases and J by 2 bases, with 11 bases between. CDR3 length: 15 residues. Germline-derived CDR1 and CDR2 are MNHEY and SVGAGI. The CDR3 nucleotides are TGTGCCAGCAGTTACTCGAATCTCGGAGCCTACGAGCAGTACTTC. Translation: CASSYSNLGAYEQYF.

The V and J genes are TRBV5-4 and TRBJ1-1; D not resolved. V shed 4 bases and J shed 5 bases, with 12 bases lying between them. The CDR3 sequence is 13 residues long. Germline V CDR1 and CDR2: SGHNT, YYREEE (reference sequence). Here the CDR3 reads CASSPLASTEAFF. In DNA form, the CDR3 reads TGTGCCAGCAGCCCCTTGGCATCTACTGAAGCTTTCTTT.

V is TRBV30 and J is TRBJ1-3; 9 positions agree with TRBD1. The germline V gene has CDR1 GTSNPN and CDR2 SVGIG (reference sequence). Trimming took 3 bases from V and 1 from J; bases not matched to a gene: 4. The CDR3 runs to 15 residues. For the CDR3, the DNA is TGTGCCTGGAGGGGAGGACAGGGGTCTGGAAACACCATATATTTT. Translation: CAWRGGQGSGNTIYF.

The rearrangement joins TRBV6-2 or TRBV6-3 to TRBJ2-6; 7 nucleotides agree with TRBD2. Trimming removed 2 bases from V and 14 bases from J; junction bases left unmatched: 30. Germline-derived CDR1 and CDR2 are MNHEY and SVGEGT. This CDR3 has 21 amino acids. The DNA of the CDR3 is TGTGCCAGCAGTTACCCCCCCGGACAAGGCGCGGAGCGGGGTAAGGGGTGGCTCCTGACTTTC. This codes for CASSYPPGQGAERGKGWLLTF.

The chain joins TRBV3-1 (or the pseudogene TRBV3-2) to TRBJ1-1; D is uncertain. V lost 4 bases and J lost 0, with 6 bases in between. This CDR3 spans 13 amino acids. The germline CDR1 and CDR2 sequences are LGHDT and YNNKEL (reference sequence). CDR3: CASSPQVNTEAFF. CDR3 bases: TGTGCCAGCAGCCCGCAGGTGAACACTGAAGCTTTCTTT.

This clone occurred a few times. This rearrangement joins TRBV7-9 to TRBJ2-7, with D perhaps matching TRBD1 (6 bases). The CDR3 is made up of 14 amino acids. Germline V gives CDR1 SEHNR, CDR2 FQNEAQ (reference sequence). The ends were cut back, 2 bases at V and 1 base at J, with 9 bases in the middle. This CDR3 is CASSLSTGSYEQYF. The CDR3, as DNA: TGTGCCAGCAGCTTATCGACAGGATCCTACGAGCAGTACTTC.

V is TRBV11-2 and J is TRBJ1-3; 7 bases agree with TRBD1. V was clipped by 1 base and J by 3 bases; unmatched bases: 6. CDR3 length equals 16 residues. Per germline, CDR1 SGHAT and CDR2 FQNNGV. The chain's CDR3 is CASSLVPGGLGNTIYF. The CDR3 DNA reads TGTGCCAGCAGCTTAGTCCCAGGGGGACTTGGAAACACCATATATTTT.

V usage is TRBV29-1 and J usage is TRBJ2-1, with TRBD1 matching over 10 bases. This CDR3 contains 15 residues. V lost 1 base and J lost 5; bases outside the gene matches: 5. Germline lookup yields CDR1 SQVTM and CDR2 ANQGSEA. This chain's CDR3 is CSVEAPGQGNNEQFF. The CDR3 region has the DNA TGCAGCGTTGAAGCACCGGGACAGGGGAACAATGAGCAGTTCTTC.

This clone was counted a few times. The sample holds other DNA sequences that translate to the same CDR3. The genes are TRBV5-6 and TRBJ2-7; tentative D call: TRBD1 (5 bases). CDR1 and CDR2 from the germline V gene are SGHDT and YYEEEE. Trimming pared 1 base from V and 4 bases from J, leaving 6 bases between. The CDR3 extends over 12 amino acids. CDR3 loop: CASSLTGYEQYF. DNA of the CDR3: TGTGCCAGCAGCTTGACAGGTTACGAGCAGTACTTC.

CDR3 amino acids: CASSQGSADTQYF. CDR3 coding DNA: TGTGCCAGCAGCCAAGGTAGCGCAGATACGCAGTATTTT. The rearrangement uses TRBV4-2 and TRBJ2-3; a weak D match, TRBD2 (5 bases). Germline-derived CDR1 and CDR2 are LGHNA and YNFKEQ. V was trimmed by 1 base and J by 4 bases, leaving 6 bases between them. The CDR3 consists of 13 residues.

This rearrangement joins TRBV7-2 to TRBJ2-7; 11 bases fit TRBD2. V was clipped by 1 base and J by 4 bases; unmatched bases: 3. Germline CDR1 and CDR2: SGHTA and FQGNSA. The CDR3 spans 15 residues. The CDR3 spells CASSLVLAGGYEQYF. The CDR3 DNA reads as TGTGCCAGCAGCTTAGTCCTAGCGGGAGGTTACGAGCAGTACTTC.

The chain has TRBV5-1 and TRBJ2-1; 7 bases are shared with TRBD1. The CDR3 is made up of 14 amino acids. Germline CDR1 reads SGHRS; CDR2 reads YFSETQ. V gave up 4 bases and J gave up 4 bases; unmatched junction bases: 5. The CDR3 sequence is CASSPGQLYNEQFF. CDR3 bases: TGCGCCAGCAGCCCGGGACAGCTATACAATGAGCAGTTCTTC.

The chain couples TRBV3-1 (or the pseudogene TRBV3-2) to TRBJ1-5, with no clear D. The CDR3 consists of 15 residues. CDR1 is LGHDT and CDR2 is YNNKEL in the germline V gene (reference sequence). The ends were cut back, 1 base at V and 3 bases at J, with 10 bases in the middle. The CDR3 here is CASSQGGPFNQPQHF. CDR3 nucleotide sequence: TGTGCCAGCAGCCAAGGAGGGCCCTTCAATCAGCCCCAGCATTTT.

This clone is a singleton in its sample. J is TRBJ2-6 and V is TRBV15, with a tentative D call TRBD1 (6 bases). Trimming shortened V by 0 bases and J by 2 bases, and 17 bases separated the two germline ends. The germline CDR1 and CDR2 sequences are LNHNV and YYDKDF (reference sequence). The CDR3 spans 19 residues. The CDR3 nucleotides are TGTGCCACCAGCAGAGACCCGGGACATGGAAGGACTGGGGCCAACGTCCTGACTTTC. This translates into CATSRDPGHGRTGANVLTF.

V gene TRBV5-6 combines with J gene TRBJ1-1; D is perhaps TRBD1 (5 bases). V lost 2 bases to trimming and J lost 2 bases, with 10 bases between them. Germline-derived CDR1 and CDR2 are SGHDT and YYEEEE. The CDR3 totals 14 residues. CDR3 sequence reads: CASSFPTGNTEAFF. The CDR3 nucleotides are TGTGCCAGCAGCTTCCCCACAGGAAACACTGAAGCTTTCTTT.